Listed here are 9 T cell receptor beta chains from one sample, sequenced in a study of T cell responses to AZD1222 COVID-19 vaccine. The table came from immunoSEQ multiplex PCR; TCRdb's copy has only in-frame clones and leaves some out. This sample has about 200,000 clones, with more than 80% found just once. Sequenced here: peripheral blood, sampled 28 days after the second dose of the MenACWY control vaccine. These TCRs come from an adult who received the MenACWY meningococcal vaccine as a control.

This chain uses TRBV5-8 with TRBJ2-1, with D possibly TRBD1 on 5 matching bases. The CDR3 length is 16 residues. Trimming left V 0 bases short and J 0 bases short, with 10 bases between. Germline CDR1 SGHTS, CDR2 YDEGEE. In DNA, the CDR3 is TGTGCCAGCAGCTTGGGGGGCTTACGCTCCTACAATGAGCAGTTCTTC. Translation gives CASSLGGLRSYNEQFF.

The rearrangement uses TRBV2 and TRBJ1-2, with D unclear. With 4 bases removed from V and 6 bases from J, the gap between germline ends came to 12 bases. The CDR3 sequence is 13 residues long. Germline V gene lookup returns CDR1 SNHLY and CDR2 FYNNEI. CDR3 amino acids: CASSGRPSNGYTF. DNA of the CDR3: TGTGCCAGCAGTGGGCGACCCTCAAATGGCTACACCTTC. The whole variable domain, filled in from reference TRBV2 and TRBJ1-2, reads EPEVTQTPSHQVTQMGQEVILRCVPISNHLYFYWYRQILGQKVEFLVSFYNNEISEKSEIFDDQFSVERPDGSNFTLKIRSTKLEDSAMYFCASSGRPSNGYTFGSGTRLTVV.

The chain carries TRBV15 and TRBJ2-7; D is unresolved. This CDR3 has 17 amino acids. V lost 0 bases to trimming and J lost 0 bases, with 15 bases between them. From germline, CDR1 is LNHNV and CDR2 YYDKDF (reference sequence). CDR3 loop: CATSRDRAADHSYEQYF. The CDR3 DNA is TGTGCCACCAGCAGAGATAGGGCGGCTGATCACTCCTACGAGCAGTACTTC.

This clone showed up just once. This chain uses TRBV9 with TRBJ2-4, with 9 bases that match TRBD1. This CDR3 region has 16 residues. Unmatched junction bases numbered 8, after V lost 4 bases and J lost 3 bases. The V gene's germline CDR1 is SGDLS and CDR2 YYNGEE. The CDR3: CASSPGTGNVKNIQYF. The CDR3 DNA reads TGTGCCAGCAGCCCTGGGACAGGGAATGTCAAAAACATTCAGTACTTC.

J is TRBJ2-7 and V is TRBV6-1; tentatively, D is TRBD1 (5 bases). The CDR3 is made up of 16 amino acids. Germline V CDR1 and CDR2: MNHNS, SASEGT. The V end lost 3 bases, the J end lost 0 bases, and 15 bases lay between the germline ends. The CDR3 sequence is CASSDPGLISSYEQYF. Written as DNA, the CDR3 is TGTGCCAGCAGTGATCCAGGGCTTATAAGCTCCTACGAGCAGTACTTC.

The chain is built from TRBV10-3 and TRBJ2-1, with 11 bases that match TRBD2. The CDR3 is 14 residues long. The V gene end was trimmed by 6 bases and the J gene end by 6 bases; junction bases not matched to a gene: 4. CDR1 and CDR2 from the germline V gene are ENHRY and SYGVKD. The CDR3 bases are TGTGCCATCAGCACGGGACTAGCGGCCAATGAGCAGTTCTTC. This codes for CAISTGLAANEQFF.

The CDR3 nucleotides are TGTGCCAGCAGTAGAGGGACTAGCGGGGTCTCGTCCTACAATGAGCAGTTCTTC. Translation: CASSRGTSGVSSYNEQFF. The gene calls are TRBV9 and TRBJ2-1, with 13 positions matching TRBD2. V trimming: 5 bases; J trimming: 1 base; junction bases outside the gene matches: 9. The germline V gene has CDR1 SGDLS and CDR2 YYNGEE. The CDR3 has 18 amino acids.

The V and J genes are TRBV7-9 and TRBJ1-1; D not certain. This CDR3 contains 14 residues. CDR1 and CDR2 (germline): SEHNR, FQNEAQ (reference sequence). Trimming took off 5 bases at V and 1 base at J, with 11 bases between the two ends. The DNA for the CDR3 is TGTGCCAGCAGCCCAAGACGGACGAACACTGAAGCTTTCTTT. Its protein is CASSPRRTNTEAFF.

This chain connects TRBV27 to TRBJ2-7; a weak D match, TRBD1 (6 bases). Looked up from germline, CDR1 is MNHEY and CDR2 is SMNVEV (reference sequence). V gave up 4 bases and J gave up 5 bases, with 9 bases separating them. The CDR3 length is 12 residues. CDR3 protein: CASSSGANEQYF. The CDR3, as DNA: TGTGCCAGCAGTTCAGGGGCTAACGAGCAGTACTTC.